This record concerns one T cell receptor (beta chain) sequence. After constant-region reverse-primer amplification, full-length variable regions underwent semi-nested PCR with Nested Universal Primer A. TCRdb re-called the 5' RACE reads with MiXCR, one entry per CDR3 protein. The sample comprises 25,000 to 35,000 distinct CDR3 sequences, 24% of which are singletons, and roughly 4.5% rests with the top ten. This clonotype was obtained from a female donor with breast cancer. The sequencing input was memory CD4+ T cells sorted from blood. Subset reported: memory CD4+ T cells, CD4+CD45RO+CD25-.

Written as DNA, the CDR3 is TGCGCCAGCAGCCAAGGGGGGTACGGGGGTCACACCGGGGAGCTGTTTTTT. This translates into CASSQGGYGGHTGELFF. The rearrangement links TRBV4-1 to TRBJ2-2, with D perhaps TRBD2 (6 bases). Trimming removed 1 base from V and 3 bases from J, with 15 bases in between. The CDR3 covers 17 residues. Germline CDR1 reads MGHRA; CDR2 reads YSYEKL.